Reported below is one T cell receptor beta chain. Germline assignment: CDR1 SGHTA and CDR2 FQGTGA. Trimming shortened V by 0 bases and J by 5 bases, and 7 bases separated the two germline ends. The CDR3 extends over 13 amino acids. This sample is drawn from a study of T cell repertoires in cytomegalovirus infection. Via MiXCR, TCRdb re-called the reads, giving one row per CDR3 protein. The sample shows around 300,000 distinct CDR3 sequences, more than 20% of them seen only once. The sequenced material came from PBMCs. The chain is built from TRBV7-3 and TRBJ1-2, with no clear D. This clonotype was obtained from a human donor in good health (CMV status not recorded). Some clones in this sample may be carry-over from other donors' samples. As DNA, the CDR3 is TGTGCCAGCAGCTTAACGGAGGGATATGGCTACACCTTC. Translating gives CASSLTEGYGYTF.